These T cell receptor beta chains were read from a single sample in a study of blood T cell repertoires in COVID-19. Some clones are missing from TCRdb's copy, which holds only in-frame ones; the method was immunoSEQ multiplex PCR. There are roughly 150,000 clones in the sample; approximately 80% occur only once, and more than 4.5% lies in the top ten. Sequences were obtained from PBMCs or T cells enriched from blood (not recorded which). The receptors shown here come from a man in his sixties or seventies who had been exposed to COVID-19. The CDR3 runs from the conserved cysteine through the conserved F or W. Each record gives: D gene, CDR3 length, J gene, V gene, CDR3 protein. A D gene is named only where the DNA matches it firmly.

>-|14|TRBJ1-1|TRBV28
CASRLRQQNTEAFF
>TRBD2|15|TRBJ2-4|TRBV4-2
CASSQDWGGKNIQYF
>-|15|TRBJ1-1|TRBV6-5
CASSYGRTGNTEAFF
>TRBD1|16|TRBJ1-1|TRBV11-2
CASSLDLGRGPTEAFF
>-|14|TRBJ1-3|TRBV18
CASSQTNQGHTIYF
>TRBD1|14|TRBJ2-7|TRBV18
CASSQGQAPYEQYF
>TRBD2|14|TRBJ2-2|TRBV5-4
CAMGLAGVAGELFF
>TRBD2|15|TRBJ2-3|TRBV27
CASSPRGASTDTQYF
>TRBD2|15|TRBJ2-2|TRBV28
CASSPSSGSTGELFF
>-|18|TRBJ2-3|TRBV7-2
CASSRGARGSPSGDTQYF
>-|15|TRBJ1-5|TRBV5-6
CASSPRGSRDQPQHF
>TRBD1|15|TRBJ1-6|TRBV27
CATRGQGVSNSPLHF
>-|11|TRBJ2-7|TRBV12-3/TRBV12-4
CASSTYYEQYF
>-|14|TRBJ2-6|TRBV28
CASDSPSGANVLTF
>-|16|TRBJ2-7|TRBV6-2/TRBV6-3
CASSPRGPDLTHEQYF
>TRBD1|15|TRBJ2-7|TRBV9
CASSVASGQGAEQYF
>-|12|TRBJ2-7|TRBV5-4
CASSPFPYEQYF
>TRBD2|14|TRBJ2-1|TRBV27
CASSYSGSRNEQFF
>-|13|TRBJ1-4|TRBV12-3/TRBV12-4
CASSWSNGGELFF
>TRBD1|16|TRBJ1-2|TRBV5-1
CASSLLGQGARYGYTF
>-|17|TRBJ1-2|TRBV6-1
CASSEGWRWGVSYGYTF
>TRBD1|15|TRBJ2-4|TRBV19
CASSPIGTGENIQYF
>TRBD1|12|TRBJ1-1|TRBV30
CAWSVRQGEAFF
>-|11|TRBJ1-2|TRBV9
CASSGGDGYTF
>TRBD1|18|TRBJ1-6|TRBV4-1
CASSPGQGSSSYNSPLHF
>-|15|TRBJ2-7|TRBV28
CASSPPGASSYEQYF
>-|13|TRBJ1-1|TRBV27
CASSFLLDSEAFF
>-|15|TRBJ1-2|TRBV3-1/TRBV3-2
CASSPGEGKYYGYTF
>-|15|TRBJ1-2|TRBV4-2
CASSQEEVGKNGYTF
>TRBD2|16|TRBJ2-1|TRBV7-2
CASSTLAGGAYNEQFF
>-|16|TRBJ2-2|TRBV11-2
CASSQPGTSNTGELFF
>TRBD1|18|TRBJ1-5|TRBV19
CASSEGTGTLYSNQPQHF
>TRBD1|15|TRBJ2-3|TRBV5-1
CASSFSGQRTDTQYF
>TRBD1|11|TRBJ1-1|TRBV7-9
CASSSGTGHFF
>TRBD1|14|TRBJ1-2|TRBV6-1
CASSEATGDYGYTF
>-|13|TRBJ2-5|TRBV12-3/TRBV12-4
CASSFLGAETQYF
>TRBD1|15|TRBJ1-1|TRBV5-1
CASRPQQGARTEAFF
>-|14|TRBJ1-1|TRBV28
CASTPAGTSLEAFF
>-|14|TRBJ2-7|TRBV6-2/TRBV6-3
CASSYSRSGYEQYF
>-|12|TRBJ2-7|TRBV14
CASSAGTYEQYF
>TRBD1|15|TRBJ2-3|TRBV12-5
CASGPTGAGTDTQYF